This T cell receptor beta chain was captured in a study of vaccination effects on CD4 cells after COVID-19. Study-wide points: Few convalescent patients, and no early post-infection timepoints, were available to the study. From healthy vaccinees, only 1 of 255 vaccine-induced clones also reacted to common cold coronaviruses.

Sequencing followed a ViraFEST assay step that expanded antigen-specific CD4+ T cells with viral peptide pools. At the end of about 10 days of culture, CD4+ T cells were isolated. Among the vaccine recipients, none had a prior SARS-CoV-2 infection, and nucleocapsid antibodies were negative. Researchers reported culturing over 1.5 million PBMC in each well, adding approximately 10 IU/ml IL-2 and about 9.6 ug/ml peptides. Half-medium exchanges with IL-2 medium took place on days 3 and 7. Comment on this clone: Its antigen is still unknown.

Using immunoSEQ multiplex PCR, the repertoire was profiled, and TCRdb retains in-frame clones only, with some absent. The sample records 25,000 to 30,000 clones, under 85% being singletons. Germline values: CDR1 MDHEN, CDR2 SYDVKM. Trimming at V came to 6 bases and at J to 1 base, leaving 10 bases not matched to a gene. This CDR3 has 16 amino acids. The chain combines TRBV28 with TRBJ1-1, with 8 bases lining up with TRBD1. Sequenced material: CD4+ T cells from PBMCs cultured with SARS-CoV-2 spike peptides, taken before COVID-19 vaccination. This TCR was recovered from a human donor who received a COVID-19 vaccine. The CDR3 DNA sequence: TGTGCCAGCAGACTCAACTCAGGGGGCAAGAACACTGAAGCTTTCTTT. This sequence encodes CASRLNSGGKNTEAFF.